This is a list of T cell receptor beta chains from one sample in a study of regulatory T cells in long-lasting Graves disease. A single record per CDR3 protein comes from TCRdb applying MiXCR to the multiplex PCR reads. This table has hundreds of thousands of distinct CDR3 sequences, 21% appearing once. Material: peripheral blood mononuclear cells (PBMCs), obtained when the disease was refractory, from a patient treated with antithyroid drugs. All receptors derive from a female donor with Graves disease. CDR3s include the opening cysteine and the closing phenylalanine or tryptophan. D genes are given only for firm matches. Clone size is given for some rows only: seen once, a few or many times, or a class if the clone is expanded.

>TRBJ2-7|many|TRBV20-1|TRBD2
TGCAGTGCTAGACTAGCGGATAAGAGCTCCTACGAGCAGTACTTC
CSARLADKSSYEQYF
>TRBJ2-7|NA|TRBV7-9|NA
TGTGCCAGCAGCTTACCGGGGGCCTACAAGCAGTACTTC
CASSLPGAYKQYF
>TRBJ2-5|few|TRBV9|TRBD2
TGTGCCAGCAGCCCCCGCGTAGCGGGAGTGGAGACCCAGTACTTC
CASSPRVAGVETQYF
>TRBJ1-5|NA|TRBV15|NA
TGTGCCACCAGCGGCCAGGGAGGGCGGGGCCAGCCCCAGCATTTT
CATSGQGGRGQPQHF
>TRBJ2-1|NA|TRBV2|NA
TGTGCCAGCAGTGAAAGGGGTCTTGAAGCATGGCTCCGGAATGAGCAGTTCTTC
CASSERGLEAWLRNEQFF
>TRBJ1-6|many|TRBV28|NA
TGTGCCAGCAGTTTAGTACAGGAAAATTCACCCCTCCACTTT
CASSLVQENSPLHF
>TRBJ2-2|many|TRBV27|NA
TGCGCCAGCAGTCCCTCCACGAACACCGGGGAGCTGTTTTTT
CASSPSTNTGELFF
>TRBJ2-7|many|TRBV28|NA
TGTGCCACACGAGGGATCTACGAGCAGTACTTC
CATRGIYEQYF
>TRBJ2-5|many|TRBV27|NA
TGTGCCAGCAGCTTTCGGGTCCAAGAGACCCAGTACTTC
CASSFRVQETQYF
>TRBJ1-1|NA|TRBV20-1|TRBD1
TGCAGTGCTAGTTGGACAGGATCAGAACAGCCCTACGCTTTCTTT
CSASWTGSEQPYAFF
>TRBJ1-1|NA|TRBV3-1|TRBD1
TGTGCCAGCAGCCGAGATACCAGGGGGTATGAAACTTTCTTT
CASSRDTRGYETFF
>TRBJ2-7|many|TRBV12-3/TRBV12-4|TRBD2
TGTGCCAGCAGCTCAGGACTAGCGGGAGGCGAGCAGTACTTC
CASSSGLAGGEQYF
>TRBJ2-7|few|TRBV20-1|NA
TGCAGTGCACCCCGTGGGGGAATGGTCTACGAGCAGTACTTC
CSAPRGGMVYEQYF
>TRBJ1-1|many|TRBV7-3|NA
TGTGCCAGCAGTCAAATGGGGGGGACTGAAGCTTTCTTT
CASSQMGGTEAFF
>TRBJ2-5|many|TRBV3-1|NA
TGTGCCAGCAGCTTTACCGGGACCCGGCAAGAGACCCAGTACTTC
CASSFTGTRQETQYF
>TRBJ1-1|NA|TRBV5-1|NA
TGCGCCAGCAGTAAGGGTATGAACACTGATGCTTTCTTT
CASSKGMNTDAFF
>TRBJ2-3|few|TRBV6-4|TRBD1
TGTGCCGCCTCGACAGGGGGAACAGATACGCAGTATTTT
CAASTGGTDTQYF
>TRBJ1-4|many|TRBV4-2|TRBD1
TGTGCCAGCAGCCATGGGGACAGGGCCGAAGAAAAACTGTTTTTT
CASSHGDRAEEKLFF
>TRBJ1-1|many|TRBV3-1|NA
TGTGCCAGCAGCCAAGATCTGAGGGCCGCTTTCTTT
CASSQDLRAAFF
>TRBJ2-5|few|TRBV4-1|TRBD2
TGCGCCAGCAGCCAAGGGGCGGGAGGGGTCCAAGAGACCCAGTACTTC
CASSQGAGGVQETQYF
>TRBJ2-5|NA|TRBV20-1|TRBD1
TGCAGTGCTAGAGGGACAGGGGGCCAAGAGACCCAGTACTTC
CSARGTGGQETQYF
>TRBJ2-2|many|TRBV11-2|NA
TGTGCCAGCAGCTTAGAGCCGGGAGTCACCGGGGAGCTGTTTTTT
CASSLEPGVTGELFF
>TRBJ2-7|NA|TRBV5-1|TRBD1
TGCGCCAGCAGCCCCGGGGACAGACCTACCTACGAGCAGTACTTC
CASSPGDRPTYEQYF
>TRBJ2-7|NA|TRBV19|NA
TGTGCCAGTAGTGCCGGTGGGGGGAACGCCTACGAGCAGTACTTC
CASSAGGGNAYEQYF
>TRBJ1-6|many|TRBV5-6|NA
TGTGCCAGCAGCTTGTCAGGGGACTCACCCCTCCACTTT
CASSLSGDSPLHF
>TRBJ2-2|few|TRBV20-1|TRBD2
TGCAGTGCTAGAGGACTAGCGGACACCGGGGAGCTGTTTTTT
CSARGLADTGELFF
>TRBJ2-4|NA|TRBV7-2|TRBD2
TGTGCCAGCAGCTCACCGGGACTAGCGGTTTCCAAAAACATTCAGTACTTC
CASSSPGLAVSKNIQYF
>TRBJ2-3|NA|TRBV25-1|NA
TGTGCCAGCAGTGATAGAGACATCACAGATACGCAGTATTTT
CASSDRDITDTQYF
>TRBJ2-7|NA|TRBV10-3|TRBD2
TGTGCCCACTCATACGAACGGGAGGGCTACGAGCAGTACTTC
CAHSYEREGYEQYF
>TRBJ2-2|many|TRBV12-3/TRBV12-4|TRBD2
TGTGCCAGCAGTTTTCTAGCGGGCAGCACCGGGGAGCTGTTTTTT
CASSFLAGSTGELFF
>TRBJ2-5|few|TRBV6-1|NA
TGTGCCAGCAAAATCCCGCGAGAGACCCAGTACTTC
CASKIPRETQYF
>TRBJ1-5|few|TRBV5-1|TRBD1
TGCGCCAGCAGGGCCGAAGGGGGCACCATTCAGAGGGGCAATCAGCCCCAGCATTTT
CASRAEGGTIQRGNQPQHF
>TRBJ1-5|few|TRBV19|NA
TGTGCCAGTAGTACAGGGGACGGTCAGCCCCAGCATTTT
CASSTGDGQPQHF
>TRBJ2-7|NA|TRBV18|NA
TGTGCCAGCTCACCACCGAACGGGATAAGCTCCTACGAGCAGTACTTC
CASSPPNGISSYEQYF
>TRBJ2-7|many|TRBV7-2|NA
TGTGCCAGCAGCTTTCAGGCAGGGGATTCCTACGAGCAGTACTTC
CASSFQAGDSYEQYF
>TRBJ1-4|many|TRBV30|NA
TGTGCCTGGTCCCGAGGGGGGACTAATGAAAAACTGTTTTTT
CAWSRGGTNEKLFF
>TRBJ2-2|few|TRBV3-1|TRBD2
TGTGCCAGCAGCCAAGGCACTAGCGGGAGATTCGGGGAGCTGTTTTTT
CASSQGTSGRFGELFF
>TRBJ1-6|NA|TRBV6-1|NA
TGTGCCAGCGCGGACACTTATAATTCACCCCTCCACTTT
CASADTYNSPLHF
>TRBJ1-5|few|TRBV20-1|TRBD1
TGCAGTGCTCGATTGACAGGGAATCAGCCCCAGCATTTT
CSARLTGNQPQHF
>TRBJ2-1|few|TRBV11-2|TRBD2
TGTGCCAGCAGGACTGGGACTAGCGGGATATATGAGCAGTTCTTC
CASRTGTSGIYEQFF
>TRBJ1-6|NA|TRBV6-4|TRBD1
TGTGCCAGCAGTTCTCAACCCGGGACAGGGGGTTCACCCCTCCACTTT
CASSSQPGTGGSPLHF